This entry lists 20 T cell receptor beta chains sequenced from one sample in a study of human T cells and chemical hapten exposure. TCRdb re-called the RACE reads with MiXCR, one entry per CDR3 protein. The sample holds over 50,000 distinct CDR3 sequences, approximately 9.6% seen once. Time point noted: pre-sensitization, week 0. As to treatment: therapeutic diphenylcyclopropenone sensitization with weekly scalp DPC. Extraction yielded total RNA from whole blood (unfractionated). The input for sequencing was whole blood, taken in connection with sensitization to the hapten diphenylcyclopropenone (DPC). The receptor set was obtained from a woman aged 25-40 years with alopecia areata. Some clones in this sample may be carry-over from other donors' samples.

The V call is TRBV19, the J call TRBJ2-1; D might be TRBD2 (6 bases). Per the germline V gene, CDR1 is LNHDA and CDR2 is SQIVND (reference sequence). The ends were cut back, 3 bases at V and 5 bases at J, with 17 bases in the middle. This CDR3 has 16 residues. CDR3 DNA sequence: TGTGCCAGTAGTATCACCGGGGGTCTGAAACACAATGAGCAGTTCTTC. Translation gives CASSITGGLKHNEQFF.

Note on this clonotype: With a much larger clone just one base away, this may be a read error. The chain uses TRBV7-2 and TRBJ2-3; 9 nucleotides match TRBD2. This CDR3 contains 15 residues. Germline trimming cut 3 bases from V and 2 bases from J; bases unmatched to any gene: 3. Looked up from germline, CDR1 is SGHTA and CDR2 is FQGNSA. CDR3 region: CASSFASGDTDTQYF. The DNA of the CDR3 is TGTGCCAGCAGCTTTGCTAGCGGGGACACAGATACGCAGTATTTT.

The sample holds many counts of this clonotype. The chain has TRBV5-1 and TRBJ1-1; 8 nucleotides match TRBD1. V shed 3 bases, J shed 4 bases, and the junction held 5 bases outside the gene matches. The length of the CDR3 is 14 residues. In germline, CDR1 is SGHRS, CDR2 YFSETQ. The CDR3 DNA sequence: TGCGCCAGCAGCTCCTCAGGGGGCCCCACTGAAGCTTTCTTT. Translation: CASSSSGGPTEAFF.

This clonotype was detected ten times or more. The chain joins TRBV28 to TRBJ1-4; D unresolved. V lost 0 bases and J lost 0, with 8 bases in between. This CDR3 has 16 amino acids. Germline V CDR1 and CDR2: MDHEN, SYDVKM. The CDR3 DNA sequence: TGTGCCAGCAGTTTATGGTCCTTAACAACTAATGAAAAACTGTTTTTT. Its translation is CASSLWSLTTNEKLFF.

The gene calls are TRBV7-2 and TRBJ1-1; D is possibly TRBD1 (6 bases). In germline, CDR1 is SGHTA, CDR2 FQGNSA. The germline V and J ends were trimmed by 8 bases and 3 bases, with 16 bases remaining between them. There are 14 residues in the CDR3. As DNA, the CDR3 is TGTGCCAGCCGAGCAGGGGCGTATTACACTGAAGCTTTCTTT. Its translation is CASRAGAYYTEAFF.

This clonotype came up a few times. The J gene is TRBJ2-3, the V gene TRBV28; 8 nucleotides align to TRBD2. Germline V CDR1 and CDR2: MDHEN, SYDVKM. V lost 7 bases, J lost 4 bases, and 13 bases stayed unmatched. The CDR3 covers 16 residues. For the CDR3, the DNA is TGTGCCAGCACCCTCGGCGCGGCGGGGGGCGCAGATACGCAGTATTTT. Translation: CASTLGAAGGADTQYF.

This clonotype was counted at least ten times. The chain employs TRBV5-6 and TRBJ2-5, with a tentative D call TRBD2 (6 bases). Germline V gene lookup returns CDR1 SGHDT and CDR2 YYEEEE. V was clipped by 3 bases and J by 5 bases, with 11 bases between them. This CDR3 comprises 13 residues. Here the CDR3 reads CASSWGSGETQYF. The CDR3 DNA follows: TGTGCCAGCAGCTGGGGGAGCGGGGAGACCCAGTACTTC.

This clonotype was seen a few times. This chain joins TRBV7-9 and TRBJ2-7, with D possibly being TRBD1 (6 bases). Germline CDR1 and CDR2: SEHNR and FQNEAQ (reference sequence). Trimming took off 3 bases at V and 5 bases at J, with 8 bases between the two ends. The CDR3 is 12 residues long. The CDR3 reads CASSFNRDEQYF. The CDR3 region has the DNA TGTGCCAGCAGCTTTAACAGGGACGAGCAGTACTTC.

The chain combines TRBV15 with TRBJ1-1; D is unclear. Germline V gene sequence: CDR1 LNHNV, CDR2 YYDKDF (reference sequence). The CDR3 sequence is 13 residues long. The V gene lost 5 bases and the J gene lost 2 bases, with 9 bases spanning the gap. In DNA, the CDR3 is TGTGCCACCAGCCGGCAGAGCAACACTGAAGCTTTCTTT. Its translation: CATSRQSNTEAFF.

There are a few counts of this clonotype. The rearrangement links TRBV7-9 to TRBJ2-5, with TRBD2 as a possible D gene (6 bases). Germline CDR1 reads SEHNR; CDR2 reads FQNEAQ (reference sequence). CDR3 size: 15 residues. The ends were cut back, 0 bases at V and 4 bases at J, with 12 bases in the middle. CDR3 region: CASSLALAGSETQYF. The DNA for the CDR3 is TGTGCCAGCAGCTTAGCCCTGGCGGGGTCAGAGACCCAGTACTTC. Variable domain in full (rest from reference TRBV7-9 and TRBJ2-5): DTGVSQNPRHKITKRGQNVTFRCDPISEHNRLYWYRQTLGQGPEFLTYFQNEAQLEKSRLLSDRFSAERPKGSFSTLEIQRTEQGDSAMYLCASSLALAGSETQYFGPGTRLLVL.

The sample holds many counts of this clonotype. The chain links TRBV18 to TRBJ1-4; 7 bases map to TRBD1. J lost 0 bases, V lost 4 bases, and 5 bases had no gene match. CDR3 length: 16 amino acids. Germline CDR1 reads KGHSH; CDR2 reads LQKENI. The CDR3 protein is CASSRNRGSTNEKLFF. The CDR3 coding sequence is TGTGCCAGCTCACGGAACAGGGGTTCAACTAATGAAAAACTGTTTTTT.

As concerns this clonotype: An end of the junction does not agree with germline; a read error may underlie this. The CDR3: CASREAPPGSSEQFF. The CDR3 nucleotides read TGTGCCAGCAGAGAAGCGCCCCCGGGGTCTAGTGAGCAGTTCTTC. V and J are TRBV2 and TRBJ2-1, with D possibly matching TRBD2 (5 bases). This CDR3 region has 15 residues. Germline V lookup: CDR1 SNHLY, CDR2 FYNNEI.

To note about this clonotype: A much larger clone lies one base from this, so it may be a read error. This chain links TRBV20-1 with TRBJ2-7; D may be TRBD2 (6 bases). The V end was cut by 0 bases, the J end by 4 bases, with 19 bases between. Germline loops: CDR1 DFQATT, CDR2 SNEGSKA (reference sequence). The CDR3 has 16 residues. The CDR3 nucleotides are TGCAGTGCTAGAGATGATGGGGTGGCGGGGACGTACGAGCAGTACTTC. Translated: CSARDDGVAGTYEQYF.

This clonotype was observed a handful of times. The chain couples TRBV6-6 to TRBJ2-3; 9 bases are shared with TRBD1. The CDR3 is 14 residues long. Germline-derived CDR1 and CDR2 are MNHNY and SVGAGI (reference sequence). The V gene end was trimmed by 3 bases and the J gene end by 6 bases; junction bases not matched to a gene: 4. The CDR3 sequence is CASSYSDRGDTQYF. The CDR3 DNA sequence: TGTGCCAGCAGTTATTCCGACAGGGGGGATACGCAGTATTTT.

The chain carries TRBV6-2 or TRBV6-3 and TRBJ2-1; D remains unclear. The ends were cut back, 7 bases at V and 3 bases at J, with 13 bases in the middle. The CDR3 extends over 14 amino acids. The germline V gene has CDR1 MNHEY and CDR2 SVGEGT. The CDR3 bases are TGTGCCAGCATGGAACAGCTTATCTACAATGAGCAGTTCTTC. Its protein product is CASMEQLIYNEQFF.

This clonotype was picked up many times. The rearrangement uses TRBV11-1 and TRBJ2-1; possibly TRBD1 for D (5 bases). The length of the CDR3 is 15 residues. Trimming removed 4 bases from V and 6 bases from J, with 16 bases in between. The V gene's germline CDR1 is SGHAT and CDR2 FQDESV (reference sequence). The CDR3 spells CASSSSRVVVNEQFF. In DNA, the CDR3 is TGTGCCAGCAGCTCATCCAGGGTCGTGGTCAATGAGCAGTTCTTC.

The chain links TRBV12-3 or TRBV12-4 to TRBJ2-5, with D possibly matching TRBD1 (6 bases). The CDR3 loop spans 15 amino acids. V lost 5 bases, J lost 2 bases, and 15 bases lay in between. The CDR3 region has the DNA TGTGCCAGCAGTACATTGCAGGGGTGGCAAGAGACCCAGTACTTC. It specifies CASSTLQGWQETQYF.

This sequence joins TRBV6-6 and TRBJ1-1, with 8 bases fitting TRBD1. Germline trimming cut 6 bases from V and 4 bases from J; bases unmatched to any gene: 4. The CDR3 runs 13 residues. Germline CDR1 reads MNHNY; CDR2 reads SVGAGI (reference sequence). The CDR3 loop is CASRATGGTEAFF. CDR3 coding DNA: TGTGCCAGCAGAGCAACAGGGGGCACTGAAGCTTTCTTT.

This clonotype was detected many times. The V call is TRBV20-1, the J call TRBJ1-1; 7 bases map to TRBD1. CDR3 length: 14 residues. V was clipped by 3 bases and J by 3 bases; unmatched bases: 7. From germline, CDR1 is DFQATT and CDR2 SNEGSKA (reference sequence). CDR3 protein: CSAREDRAYTEAFF. The CDR3 coding sequence is TGCAGTGCTAGGGAAGACAGGGCCTACACTGAAGCTTTCTTT.

This clonotype was seen repeatedly, ten times or more. This chain connects TRBV10-3 to TRBJ2-7; 10 bases match TRBD1. There are 14 residues in the CDR3. The V segment lost 5 bases and the J segment 5 bases; nucleotides outside the gene matches: 6. CDR1 is ENHRY, CDR2 SYGVKD, per germline. DNA for the CDR3: TGTGCCATCAGTTTCACCGGGACAGGGGACGAGCAGTACTTC. Residues: CAISFTGTGDEQYF.